This T cell receptor beta chain was recorded in a study of siplizumab effects on memory and regulatory T cells. The CDR3 totals 22 residues. V gave up 4 bases and J gave up 0 bases; unmatched junction bases: 21. Germline-derived CDR1 and CDR2 are LGHNA and YNFKEQ. The repertoire was sequenced with immunoSEQ multiplex PCR; TCRdb's copy has only in-frame clones and lacks some. The sample holds 60,000 to 65,000 clones, roughly 85% seen once. Sequenced sample: memory CD4+ T cells sorted from blood. The origin of this receptor is a human donor in good health. The J gene is TRBJ2-1, the V gene TRBV4-2, with 10 bases aligning to TRBD2. CDR3 nucleotide sequence: TGTGCCAGCAGCCGAGATAGGGCTGCGGGCCTAGCGGGAGCCCTCTCCTACAATGAGCAGTTCTTC. It encodes CASSRDRAAGLAGALSYNEQFF.